What follows are 10 T cell receptor beta chains derived from one specimen sequenced in a study of cytomegalovirus exposure and HLA in healthy donors (TCRdb year 2017). Libraries were built with the immunoSEQ multiplex PCR assay. For the multiplex PCR, a mixture combining 60 forward primers for TCR Vbeta segments and 13 reverse primers for TCR Jbeta segments was used. The source is immuneACCESS, and TCRdb retained only in-frame sequences with V and J called. Part of the clones is not carried over; for the studies checked, unresolved V genes explain less than half of this, and the remainder is unexplained. The sample records 95,000 to 100,000 clones, about 85% of which are singletons. About 3.6% of the sample lies in the top ten. Material for sequencing was PBMCs. The origin of the receptors is a man under 40 in good health and CMV-seronegative.

This clone occurred a few times. The V gene is TRBV6-5, the J gene TRBJ2-1; TRBD2 aligns across 9 bases. Trimming removed 4 bases from V and 5 bases from J; junction bases left unmatched: 3. Germline loops: CDR1 MNHEY, CDR2 SVGAGI. This CDR3 spans 14 amino acids. CDR3 in amino acids: CASSSSGRNNEQFF. In DNA, the CDR3 is TGTGCCAGCAGTTCCAGCGGGAGGAACAATGAGCAGTTCTTC.

The genes are TRBV7-8 and TRBJ2-7, with 7 bases identical to TRBD1. V was clipped by 2 bases and J by 4 bases; unmatched bases: 5. Germline assignment: CDR1 SGHVS and CDR2 FQNEAQ. The CDR3 extends over 14 amino acids. The CDR3, as DNA: TGTGCCAGCAGCTTACGTCAGGGGGAATACGAGCAGTACTTC. Amino acids: CASSLRQGEYEQYF.

V is TRBV9 and J is TRBJ2-1; 8 positions agree with TRBD2. There are 16 residues in the CDR3. CDR1 is SGDLS and CDR2 is YYNGEE in the germline V gene. V gave up 2 bases and J gave up 0 bases; unmatched junction bases: 4. The CDR3 region has the DNA TGTGCCAGCAGCGTTTCAGCGGGAGTCTCCTACAATGAGCAGTTCTTC. Protein product: CASSVSAGVSYNEQFF. The full variable domain, with the rest looked up from reference TRBV9 and TRBJ2-1, is DSGVTQTPKHLITATGQRVTLRCSPRSGDLSVYWYQQSLDQGLQFLIQYYNGEERAKGNILERFSAQQFPDLHSELNLSSLELGDSALYFCASSVSAGVSYNEQFFGPGTRLTVL.

This clone was picked up a small number of times. The chain has TRBV14 and TRBJ1-2; D not resolved. V was shortened by 1 base and J by 8 bases, with 11 bases between the two germline ends. Germline CDR1 SGHDN, CDR2 FVKESK. This CDR3 comprises 13 residues. Here the CDR3 reads CASSQVPMGGYTF. For the CDR3, the DNA is TGTGCCAGCAGCCAAGTTCCCATGGGCGGCTACACCTTC.

The chain employs TRBV27 and TRBJ2-7; a possible D gene is TRBD1 (5 bases). V lost 5 bases to trimming and J lost 8 bases, with 16 bases between them. The CDR3 is 13 residues long. Per germline, CDR1 MNHEY and CDR2 SMNVEV (reference sequence). The CDR3 DNA reads TGTGCCAGCAGTCCTCCTGGGGCAGCGAAGCAGTACTTC. This translates into CASSPPGAAKQYF.

The chain joins TRBV6-6 to TRBJ2-7, with D tentatively TRBD1 (7 bases). The CDR3 loop spans 13 amino acids. With 5 bases removed from V and 4 bases from J, the gap between germline ends came to 12 bases. The germline gives CDR1 MNHNY, CDR2 SVGAGI (reference sequence). The CDR3 reads CASSDSGGYEQYF. The CDR3 DNA reads as TGTGCCAGCAGTGATTCAGGGGGGTACGAGCAGTACTTC.

V and J are TRBV25-1 and TRBJ2-4; 10 bases line up with TRBD1. The germline gives CDR1 MGHDK, CDR2 SYGVNS. This CDR3 is built from 14 residues. J was trimmed by 5 bases and V by 4 bases; bases with no gene match: 2. This CDR3 is CASSAGTGENIQYF. In DNA, the CDR3 is TGTGCCAGCAGTGCCGGGACAGGGGAAAACATTCAGTACTTC.

The gene calls are TRBV4-1 and TRBJ1-5; 9 positions match TRBD1. Per germline, CDR1 MGHRA and CDR2 YSYEKL. Trimming removed 4 bases from V and 3 bases from J; junction bases left unmatched: 7. This CDR3 contains 16 residues. CDR3 amino acids: CASSLTWTGANQPQHF. The DNA for the CDR3 is TGCGCCAGCAGCCTAACCTGGACAGGGGCCAATCAGCCCCAGCATTTT.

This CDR3 is CASRKGSGRIRDTQYF. CDR3 nucleotides: TGTGCCAGTAGAAAAGGTAGCGGGAGGATTCGTGATACGCAGTATTTT. The chain uses TRBV19 and TRBJ2-3; 10 bases line up with TRBD2. The junction had 12 bases not matched to a gene; V was cut back by 6 bases and J by 6 bases. The CDR3 extends over 16 amino acids. Germline CDR1 and CDR2: LNHDA and SQIVND (reference sequence).

This chain links TRBV28 with TRBJ1-2, with TRBD1 matching 12 bases. Germline V CDR1 and CDR2: MDHEN, SYDVKM. V shed 3 bases, J shed 3 bases, and the junction held 14 bases outside the gene matches. CDR3 length: 19 residues. CDR3 DNA sequence: TGTGCCAGCAGTTTCTTGGCCGGGACAGGGGGCTTGAATGACTATGGCTACACCTTC. Protein: CASSFLAGTGGLNDYGYTF.